This T cell receptor beta chain appears in the sequencing data of a study of early T cells in non-severe SARS-CoV-2 infection. Study overall: Unpaired chains resulted from sequencing bulk RNA of unsorted whole blood. Study findings and constraints: VDJdb matching skewed toward anti-spike CD8 responses, missing private and CD4 specificities.

V was clipped by 0 bases and J by 8 bases, with 13 bases between them. CDR3 size: 14 residues. Germline CDR1 reads MNHEY; CDR2 reads SVGAGI. About this clonotype itself: The antigen is undetermined.

Unique molecular identifiers tagged individual cDNA molecules. MiXCR was run by TCRdb on the 5' RACE reads, yielding one entry per CDR3 protein. The sample carries fewer than 100,000 distinct CDR3 sequences, around 14% recorded once. This sequence was found in an adult who was a healthcare worker with PCR-confirmed SARS-CoV-2 infection or an uninfected control (not recorded which). The specimen was whole blood. V is TRBV6-5 and J is TRBJ1-2; D perhaps matches TRBD1 (6 bases). The CDR3 DNA reads as TGTGCCAGCAGTTACTCCCCACGAACAGGGGGCTACACCTTC. Amino acid sequence: CASSYSPRTGGYTF.